The rows below give T cell receptor beta chains drawn from one sample of a study of blood T cell repertoires in COVID-19. Clones were read by immunoSEQ multiplex PCR, and TCRdb kept only the in-frame ones, dropping some. The top ten clones hold 2.5% to 3.5% of a sample with a few hundred thousand clones, about 83% of them seen once. Sequenced: peripheral blood. These receptors came from a middle-aged man with active or convalescent COVID-19. The CDR3 runs from the conserved cysteine through the conserved F or W. The D gene is left open where the match is weak. Only some rows state a clone size, as once, few, many or a class for expanded clones.

J | V | length | D | size | DNA | CDR3
TRBJ2-1 | TRBV19 | 15 | NA | NA | TGTGCCAGTAGCTATGACAGGAGCTCCTACAATGAGCAGTTCTTC | CASSYDRSSYNEQFF
TRBJ2-1 | TRBV19 | 14 | NA | NA | TGTGCCAGCCGTGGTCCTAGCCCCTACAATGAGCAGTTCTTC | CASRGPSPYNEQFF
TRBJ1-4 | TRBV5-5 | 16 | TRBD1 | NA | TGTGCCAGCAGCAGGGGACAGGGAGTCAGGAGAGAAAAACTGTTTTTT | CASSRGQGVRREKLFF
TRBJ1-2 | TRBV2 | 15 | NA | NA | TGTGCCAGCAGTGAAACGAGGTTGCCCGAGCGAGGCTACACCTTC | CASSETRLPERGYTF
TRBJ1-1 | TRBV4-3 | 15 | NA | NA | TGCGCCAGCAGCCAAGATCCTGGCAGGTACACTGAAGCTTTCTTT | CASSQDPGRYTEAFF
TRBJ2-3 | TRBV11-2 | 18 | TRBD1 | NA | TGTGCCAGCAGCTTAGTAACCGGACAGGGGCAGGGCACAGATACGCAGTATTTT | CASSLVTGQGQGTDTQYF
TRBJ1-3 | TRBV2 | 16 | TRBD1 | NA | TGTGCCATCCCCTTCTTAGGACAGGGCGACGGAAACACCATATATTTT | CAIPFLGQGDGNTIYF
TRBJ1-5 | TRBV7-2 | 14 | TRBD1 | once | TGTGCCAGCAGCTCGGGACAGAGAAATCAGCCCCAGCATTTT | CASSSGQRNQPQHF
TRBJ2-1 | TRBV7-7 | 15 | TRBD2 | NA | TGTGCTAGCAGCTTGCAAGCGGGGTCCTACAATGAGCAGTTCTTC | CASSLQAGSYNEQFF
TRBJ2-3 | TRBV19 | 16 | TRBD1 | NA | TGTGCCAGTAGTATCCGGTCAGGGGGTGGCACAGATACGCAGTATTTT | CASSIRSGGGTDTQYF
TRBJ1-6 | TRBV23-1 | 17 | TRBD1 | NA | TGCGCCAGCAGTCAGGCGGACAGGTGGCCCTTGTCCTCACCCCTCCACTTT | CASSQADRWPLSSPLHF
TRBJ1-3 | TRBV6-2/TRBV6-3 | 13 | NA | NA | TGTGCCAGCAGTGCGGGCTCTGGAAACACCATATATTTT | CASSAGSGNTIYF
TRBJ2-5 | TRBV5-1 | 18 | NA | NA | TGCGCCAGCAGCTTTACGACAGTTGACTCACTCAGTATGGAGACCCAGTACTTC | CASSFTTVDSLSMETQYF
TRBJ1-1 | TRBV6-5 | 15 | TRBD1 | NA | TGTGCCAGCAGAGGGACAGGGGGCGCAGGTACTGAAGCTTTCTTT | CASRGTGGAGTEAFF
TRBJ2-7 | TRBV2 | 11 | NA | NA | TGTGCCAGCAGCGCCAGATTCGAGCAGTACTTC | CASSARFEQYF
TRBJ1-2 | TRBV5-5 | 13 | NA | NA | TGTGCCAGCAGCTTGGTAGGGGCCTATGGCTACACCTTC | CASSLVGAYGYTF
TRBJ2-7 | TRBV15 | 15 | NA | NA | TGTGCCACCAGCATGGAGGGAGTACAGGCCTACGAGCAGTACTTC | CATSMEGVQAYEQYF
TRBJ2-3 | TRBV2 | 15 | NA | once | TGTGCCAGCAGTGAAGGGGCAGGCGTCACAGATACGCAGTATTTT | CASSEGAGVTDTQYF
TRBJ1-1 | TRBV6-5 | 11 | NA | NA | TGTGCCAGTCGCGGACAAGCTGAAGCTTTCTTT | CASRGQAEAFF
TRBJ1-6 | TRBV3-1/TRBV3-2 | 15 | NA | once | TGTGCCAGCAGCCAACTCCAGGGATCGGATTCACCCCTCCACTTT | CASSQLQGSDSPLHF
TRBJ2-1 | TRBV25-1 | 17 | TRBD2 | NA | TGTGCCAGCAGTGAAACTTTTAGAGCGGGGGGCTCCCAGGAGCAGTTCTTC | CASSETFRAGGSQEQFF
TRBJ1-2 | TRBV10-3 | 15 | NA | NA | TGTGCCATCGGGGATGGGGCCGAAACGCTCTATGGCTACACCTTC | CAIGDGAETLYGYTF
TRBJ1-4 | TRBV28 | 15 | NA | NA | TGTGCCAGCAGCACTTCGAGTTCAACTAATGAAAAACTGTTTTTT | CASSTSSSTNEKLFF
TRBJ1-1 | TRBV7-2 | 14 | TRBD1 | NA | TGTGCCAGCAGCGGACGACAGGGGATCACTGAAGCTTTCTTT | CASSGRQGITEAFF
TRBJ2-3 | TRBV7-3 | 16 | TRBD2 | NA | TGTGCCAGCAGCTTGCTAGCGGTTACTAGCACAGATACGCAGTATTTT | CASSLLAVTSTDTQYF
TRBJ2-1 | TRBV11-2 | 14 | NA | NA | TGTGCCAGCAACCCTCTCGGGAAGTACAATGAGCAGTTCTTC | CASNPLGKYNEQFF
TRBJ2-5 | TRBV18 | 18 | TRBD2 | once | TGTGCCAGCTCACTAAACCCTTCCCTAGCGGGGGGGCAAGAGACCCAGTACTTC | CASSLNPSLAGGQETQYF
TRBJ2-5 | TRBV6-2/TRBV6-3 | 16 | NA | NA | TGTGCCAGCAGCGCACCCACAGACAGAAACCAAGAGACCCAGTACTTC | CASSAPTDRNQETQYF
TRBJ2-1 | TRBV12-3/TRBV12-4 | 13 | NA | NA | TGTGCCAGCAGCCTCCTGCAGGACAATGAGCAGTTCTTC | CASSLLQDNEQFF
TRBJ2-2 | TRBV10-3 | 14 | NA | once | TGTGCCATCAGTGATGGGGAGGAGACCGGGGAGCTGTTTTTT | CAISDGEETGELFF
TRBJ2-7 | TRBV5-1 | 14 | TRBD2 | once | TGCGCCAGCAGTCCTACGGCGGGAGCCCACGAGCAGTACTTC | CASSPTAGAHEQYF
TRBJ2-7 | TRBV14 | 15 | NA | once | TGTGCCAGCAGCCAAGATCGGTCCCAGGTATACGAGCAGTACTTC | CASSQDRSQVYEQYF
TRBJ2-5 | TRBV11-2 | 15 | TRBD2 | NA | TGTGCCAGCAGCCCACTCTGGACTAGTACGGAGACCCAGTACTTC | CASSPLWTSTETQYF
TRBJ1-2 | TRBV18 | 13 | NA | NA | TGTGCCAGCTCACCCGGGATTTCCTATGGCTACACCTTC | CASSPGISYGYTF
TRBJ2-5 | TRBV5-6 | 13 | TRBD1 | NA | TGTGCCAGCAGCCTGACAGGGAGAGAGACCCAGTACTTC | CASSLTGRETQYF
TRBJ1-1 | TRBV6-4 | 13 | NA | NA | TGTGCCAGCAGTGATGAGGTCGGGACTGAAGCTTTCTTT | CASSDEVGTEAFF
TRBJ1-6 | TRBV5-8 | 15 | TRBD1 | NA | TGTGCCAGCAGGGGACGACAGGGCGAAGTTTCACCCCTCCACTTT | CASRGRQGEVSPLHF
TRBJ2-2 | TRBV3-1/TRBV3-2 | 16 | TRBD2 | NA | TGTGCCAGCAGCCAAGCGGGGACTAGCGACACCGGGGAGCTGTTTTTT | CASSQAGTSDTGELFF
TRBJ2-7 | TRBV4-1 | 15 | TRBD1 | NA | TGCGCCAGCAGCCTCCAGGGACAGGGGATCTACGAGCAGTACTTC | CASSLQGQGIYEQYF
TRBJ1-2 | TRBV3-1/TRBV3-2 | 16 | NA | once | TGTGCCAGCAGCTCTTATTCGACAGGCCACCGATATGGCTACACCTTC | CASSSYSTGHRYGYTF
TRBJ1-2 | TRBV6-5 | 13 | NA | NA | TGTGCCAGCAGTAAACAGATTAACTATGGCTACACCTTC | CASSKQINYGYTF
TRBJ2-1 | TRBV28 | 16 | TRBD2 | NA | TGTGCCAGCAGTTTAACCGGACTAGCGGGAAACAATGAGCAGTTCTTC | CASSLTGLAGNNEQFF
TRBJ2-2 | TRBV6-5 | 15 | NA | NA | TGTGCCAGCAGTTACGAGCGGACCTACACCGGGGAGCTGTTTTTT | CASSYERTYTGELFF
TRBJ2-3 | TRBV9 | 15 | NA | NA | TGTGCCAGCAGCGTAGGCACTACCAGACCTATGACGCAGTATTTT | CASSVGTTRPMTQYF
TRBJ2-1 | TRBV19 | 15 | NA | NA | TGTGCCAGTAGTATAGAACAGGGTCCCTACAATGAGCAGTTCTTC | CASSIEQGPYNEQFF
TRBJ2-2 | TRBV5-4 | 16 | TRBD1 | few | TGTGCCAGCAGCTTCGGACAGGGGGCTAACACCGGGGAGCTGTTTTTT | CASSFGQGANTGELFF
TRBJ2-1 | TRBV30 | 11 | NA | NA | TGTGCCCTCCGGCGGGCCAATGAGCAGTTCTTC | CALRRANEQFF
TRBJ1-2 | TRBV7-9 | 15 | TRBD1 | NA | TGTGCCAGCAGCCAGACCCTACAGGGGTACTATGGCTACACCTTC | CASSQTLQGYYGYTF
TRBJ2-2 | TRBV11-2 | 12 | NA | NA | TGTGCCAGCAGCTCACACGGACAGGAGCTGTTTTTT | CASSSHGQELFF
TRBJ2-7 | TRBV4-3 | 15 | TRBD1 | many | TGCGCCAGCAGCCAAGATCCGGGACAGGGAAACGAGCAGTACTTC | CASSQDPGQGNEQYF
TRBJ2-1 | TRBV6-1 | 18 | TRBD2 | NA | TGTGCCAGCAGTGAAGCAGGAGGGCTACTAGCGGGGGGATATGAGCAGTTCTTC | CASSEAGGLLAGGYEQFF
TRBJ1-5 | TRBV28 | 16 | TRBD1 | NA | TGTGCCAGCAGTCACCCACAGGGGGCGAGCAATCAGCCCCAGCATTTT | CASSHPQGASNQPQHF
TRBJ2-7 | TRBV30 | 14 | NA | few | TGTGCCTGGAGTCGAGTTTTCAGGAAATACGAGCAGTACTTC | CAWSRVFRKYEQYF
TRBJ1-4 | TRBV15 | 16 | NA | NA | TGTGCCACCAACCGGGGGTATGGAGGAACTAATGAAAAACTGTTTTTT | CATNRGYGGTNEKLFF
TRBJ1-5 | TRBV6-5 | 15 | NA | few | TGTGCCAGCAGTTCTCAGGCATATAGCAATCAGCCCCAGCATTTT | CASSSQAYSNQPQHF
TRBJ2-5 | TRBV3-1/TRBV3-2 | 15 | TRBD1 | once | TGTGCCAGCAGCCAAGTGACAGGGGGTGGCGAGACCCAGTACTTC | CASSQVTGGGETQYF
TRBJ2-1 | TRBV2 | 15 | NA | NA | TGTGCCAGCTCAACGAGACATAGCTCCTACAATGAGCAGTTCTTC | CASSTRHSSYNEQFF
TRBJ2-7 | TRBV10-3 | 14 | TRBD1 | NA | TGTGCCATCAGGATGGGGACAGTCTCCTACGAGCAGTACTTC | CAIRMGTVSYEQYF